The rows below give T cell receptor beta chains drawn from one sample of a study of blood T cell repertoires in COVID-19. This table comes from immunoSEQ multiplex PCR, and its TCRdb copy is limited to in-frame clones, with some not included. The data show more than 200,000 clones, with around 90% seen just once and more than 7% held by the top ten. The sequencing sample was made of PBMCs or T cells enriched from blood (not recorded which). The receptors stem from a man aged 25 to 45 in a cohort exposed to, infected with or recovered from COVID-19 (not recorded which). The conserved cysteine and the conserved F or W are not part of the CDR3 here. The order of the fields is V gene, CDR3 length, CDR3 protein.

V: TRBV5-6
length: 12
CDR3: ASSPGRTTAKLF

V: TRBV14
length: 14
CDR3: ASSQRPFDRNTEAF

V: TRBV19
length: 11
CDR3: ASSTRDSYEQY

V: TRBV15
length: 13
CDR3: ATSRRTGGETEAF

V: TRBV29-1
length: 9
CDR3: SVAAGLQLY

V: TRBV29-1
length: 13
CDR3: SVKGGRVGTGELF

V: TRBV3-1/TRBV3-2
length: 16
CDR3: ASSRLRANCADTGELF

V: TRBV9
length: 14
CDR3: ASSVGGQGSSYEQY

V: TRBV12-5
length: 13
CDR3: ASGSGEAGNTEAF

V: TRBV28
length: 14
CDR3: ASSSPYREGQETQY

V: TRBV12-5
length: 12
CDR3: ASGPQDSTDTQY

V: TRBV7-3
length: 11
CDR3: ASSLVQNNEQF

V: TRBV18
length: 11
CDR3: ASSPPSSYEQY

V: TRBV15
length: 12
CDR3: ATKQGPENTEAF

V: TRBV27
length: 16
CDR3: ASSHRRTGLSSYNEQF

V: TRBV11-2
length: 11
CDR3: ASSGLGRYGYT

V: TRBV9
length: 15
CDR3: ASSQTRTSGSTDTQY

V: TRBV5-1
length: 13
CDR3: ASSPRQGSNYGYT

V: TRBV5-1
length: 16
CDR3: ASRGFSTGAGFTGELF

V: TRBV4-2
length: 11
CDR3: ASSQDRVSRAF